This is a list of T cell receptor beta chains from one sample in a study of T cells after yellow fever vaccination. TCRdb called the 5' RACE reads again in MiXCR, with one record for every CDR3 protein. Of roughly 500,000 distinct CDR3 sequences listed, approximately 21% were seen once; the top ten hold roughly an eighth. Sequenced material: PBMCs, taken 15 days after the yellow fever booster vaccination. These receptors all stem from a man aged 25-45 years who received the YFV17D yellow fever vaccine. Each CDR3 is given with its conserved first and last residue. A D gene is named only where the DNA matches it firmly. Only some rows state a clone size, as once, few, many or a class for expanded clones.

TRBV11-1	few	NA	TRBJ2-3	TGTGCCAGCAGCAAACGGGGCGCAAACACAGATACGCAGTATTTT	CASSKRGANTDTQYF
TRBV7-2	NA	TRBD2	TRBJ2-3	TGTGCCAGCAGCATAGCGGGGACAACAGATACGCAGTATTTT	CASSIAGTTDTQYF
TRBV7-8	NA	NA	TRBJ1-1	TGTGCCAGCAGCCCAGGCGAACCTGAAGCTTTCTTT	CASSPGEPEAFF
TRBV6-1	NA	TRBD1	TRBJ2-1	TGTGCCAGCAGGGGCGACAGGGATAACTACAATGAGCAGTTCTTC	CASRGDRDNYNEQFF
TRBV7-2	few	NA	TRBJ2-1	TGTGCCAGCAGCTTAGCGGGAGCGATGTCCGGAAATGAGCAGTTCTTC	CASSLAGAMSGNEQFF
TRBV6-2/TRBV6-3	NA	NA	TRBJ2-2	TGTGCCAGCAGACCTCCGGGACAGAACACCGGGGAGCTGTTTTTT	CASRPPGQNTGELFF
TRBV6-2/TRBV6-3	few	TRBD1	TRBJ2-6	TGTGCCAGCAGTTACTACGGGACAGGCCCGCGCTTGCTCTCTGGGGCCAACGTCCTGACTTTC	CASSYYGTGPRLLSGANVLTF
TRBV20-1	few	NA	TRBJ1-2	TGCAGTGCTATTTCAGGAGGGTTTGGCTACACCTTC	CSAISGGFGYTF
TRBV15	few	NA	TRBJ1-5	TGTGCCACAAGCCTCATGGGCGATCAGCCCCAGCATTTT	CATSLMGDQPQHF
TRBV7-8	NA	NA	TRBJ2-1	TGTGCCAGCAGCTTTGGAGGCGTGACCGGGACGTTTCCTCATGAGCAGTTCTTC	CASSFGGVTGTFPHEQFF
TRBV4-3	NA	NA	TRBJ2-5	TGCGCCAGCAGCCAAGGACTGATTTCCGGGCCATCGGAGACCCAGTACTTC	CASSQGLISGPSETQYF
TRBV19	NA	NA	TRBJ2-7	TGTGCCAGTACCGACCCAGGGGTCTCCTACGAGCAGTACTTC	CASTDPGVSYEQYF
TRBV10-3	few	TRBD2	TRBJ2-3	TGTGCCATCAGTTACGGGACTAGCGGTGCCGATACGCAGTATTTT	CAISYGTSGADTQYF
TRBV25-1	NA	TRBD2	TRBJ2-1	TGTGCCAGCAGTACTCCTGGGACTAGCGGGAGGGCTCCTTCTTTTGAGCAGTTCTTC	CASSTPGTSGRAPSFEQFF
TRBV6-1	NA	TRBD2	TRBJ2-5	TGTGCCACCATAGAGCGGGAGGCCCAAGAGACCCAGTACTTC	CATIEREAQETQYF
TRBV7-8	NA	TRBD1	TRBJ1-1	TGTGCCAGCAGCTTAGTCGACAGGGTTGGTCCTGAAGCTTTCTTT	CASSLVDRVGPEAFF
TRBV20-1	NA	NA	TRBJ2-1	TGCAGTGCTAGTCCCAATAGCGGCGGGTATGAGCAGTTCTTC	CSASPNSGGYEQFF
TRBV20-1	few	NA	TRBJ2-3	TGCAGTGCTAGAGATATCACAGATACGCAGTATTTT	CSARDITDTQYF
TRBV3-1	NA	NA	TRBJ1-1	TGTGCCAGCAGCCCTGCCAACCGCATAAACACTGAAGCTTTCTTT	CASSPANRINTEAFF
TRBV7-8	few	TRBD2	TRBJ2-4	TGTGCCAGCAGCTCCTGGACTAGGGGTGAGGGAGCCAAAAACATTCAGTACTTC	CASSSWTRGEGAKNIQYF
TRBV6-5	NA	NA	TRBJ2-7	TGTGCCAGTGCATCGGTTCGCGAGCAGTACTTC	CASASVREQYF
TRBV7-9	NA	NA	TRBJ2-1	TGTGCCAGCACCCGTAAGGATGAGCAGTTCTTC	CASTRKDEQFF
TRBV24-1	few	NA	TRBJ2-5	TGTGCCACCAGTGACCCGGGAGAGGCACAAGAGACCCAGTACTTC	CATSDPGEAQETQYF
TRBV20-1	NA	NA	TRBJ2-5	TGCAGTGCGAGTGGGACATACCAAGAGACCCAGTACTTC	CSASGTYQETQYF
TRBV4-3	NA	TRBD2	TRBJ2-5	TGCGCCAGCAGCCATGGGACTAGCGGGAGAGAGACCCAGTACTTC	CASSHGTSGRETQYF
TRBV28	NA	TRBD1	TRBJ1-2	TGTGCCAGCAGTCTGACAGGGAAAGGTCGCGGCTACACCTTC	CASSLTGKGRGYTF
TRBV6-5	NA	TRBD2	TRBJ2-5	TGTGCCAGCAGTTACCGAGTAGCGGGACAAGAGACCCAGTACTTC	CASSYRVAGQETQYF
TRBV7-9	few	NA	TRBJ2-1	TGTGCCAGCAGGGGGTCGCGCCGCCCAAATGAGCAGTTCTTC	CASRGSRRPNEQFF
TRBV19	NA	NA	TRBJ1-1	TGTGCCAGTAGTATGCAGGGGCACACTGAAGCTTTCTTT	CASSMQGHTEAFF
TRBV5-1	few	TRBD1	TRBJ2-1	TGCGCCAGCAGCTCCAGACAGGGGGCAAGCAATGAGCAGTTCTTC	CASSSRQGASNEQFF
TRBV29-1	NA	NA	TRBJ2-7	TGCAGCGTCACCCTGGAGCAAAAAGAGCAGTACTTC	CSVTLEQKEQYF
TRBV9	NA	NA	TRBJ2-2	TGTGCCAGCAGCGATGGGGGCTTCACCGGGGAGCTGTTTTTT	CASSDGGFTGELFF
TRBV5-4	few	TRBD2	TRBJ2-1	TGTGCCAGCAGCGCCGGACTAGCGGGAGGGATCAATGAGCAGTTCTTC	CASSAGLAGGINEQFF
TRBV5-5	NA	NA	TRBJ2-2	TGTGCCAGCAGCCTACAAGGGGTCGCGAACACCGGGGAGCTGTTTTTT	CASSLQGVANTGELFF